The clone carrying this TCR beta chain showed up many times. The antigen is undetermined. These data belong to a study of CD8 T cells in ankylosing spondylitis. Study findings and constraints: Reactive arthritis synovial fluid and blood previously showed some of these motif variants. Matched ankylosing spondylitis synovial fluid reportedly contained a significantly enriched population of disease-linked clones. What appeared characteristic of ankylosing spondylitis blood was a TCR beta motif of eight highly homologous variants.

V lost 2 bases and J 2 bases, leaving 6 bases between the germline ends. The length of the CDR3 is 13 residues. Germline CDR1 and CDR2: MDHEN and SYDVKM. Each TCR beta library was made by quantitative 5'-RACE that incorporated molecular barcodes. TCRdb recomputed calls from the 5' RACE reads with MiXCR, one row per CDR3 protein. The table lists 200,000 to 250,000 distinct CDR3 sequences, roughly 25% of them singletons, with 6.6% in the top ten. Sample: blood, either unsorted or a sorted T cell fraction (not recorded which). This chain uses TRBV28 with TRBJ1-2; a weak D match, TRBD1 (6 bases). This receptor was taken from a male donor with ankylosing spondylitis or in good health (not recorded which). This CDR3 reads CASSLTGNYGYTF. CDR3 bases: TGTGCCAGCAGTTTAACAGGGAACTATGGCTACACCTTC.